Sequencing of this T cell receptor (beta chain) was carried out in a study of T cells in Graves' hyperthyroidism and ophthalmopathy. Study summary: Before treatment of any kind, peripheral blood was taken at initial diagnosis.

Germline CDR1 reads GTSNPN; CDR2 reads SVGIG (reference sequence). V lost 0 bases, J lost 3 bases, and 9 bases lay in between. CDR3 size: 14 residues. Researchers amplified the TCR beta CDR3 regions from RNA transcripts. Using the HTBI primer set, a first-round RT-PCR was run on the TCR CDR3. TCRdb used MiXCR to reprocess the multiplex PCR reads, holding one entry per CDR3 protein. Among hundreds of thousands of distinct CDR3 sequences listed, roughly 14% were seen once. With duration under 3 months, ophthalmopathy was active: Clinical Activity Score at least 3, NOSPECS at least 4. Study-wide findings and caveats: Most thyroid-expanded clonotypes above 0.001 were also found in blood.

As to this clonotype: What it recognizes is unknown.

This TCR derives from a woman in her 40s with Graves' ophthalmopathy. This sequence joins TRBV30 and TRBJ1-5; D unclear. The sequenced material came from blood. The CDR3 DNA reads TGTGCCTGGAGTGTCCTATCCTCCAATCAGCCCCAGCATTTT. It codes for CAWSVLSSNQPQHF.